At least ten counts were recorded for the clone carrying this T cell receptor beta chain. The antigen is unknown. A sample-barcoded 5' primer and a J-beta primer mix were used in a second PCR of about 7 to 12 cycles. TCRdb reprocessed the 5' RACE reads via MiXCR and lists one record per CDR3 protein. Among over 1,500,000 distinct CDR3 sequences, about two fifths were seen once, and the ten largest hold roughly 24%. CDR1 is SQVTM, CDR2 ANQGSEA, per germline. The CDR3 has 12 amino acids. Trimming pared 6 bases from V and 2 bases from J, leaving 11 bases between. Each sample provided at least 5.5 micrograms of extracted total RNA. This specimen belongs to a study of blood T cells in healthy people across ages. Regarding the study as a whole: Fewer expanded clones and more diversity marked long-lived versus aged donors.

Sequences were obtained from blood. The receptor was derived from a human donor in good health. This rearrangement joins TRBV29-1 to TRBJ2-7; D is unclear. CDR3 bases: TGCAGCGTCTACACAGAAACCTACGAGCAGTACTTC. Its translation: CSVYTETYEQYF.